These 28 T cell receptor beta chains originate from one sample sequenced in a study of blood T cell repertoires in COVID-19 (dated by TCRdb to the early 2020s). The receptor library was made with the immunoSEQ multiplex PCR assay. Here the immuneACCESS table is served through TCRdb, limited to in-frame sequences with V and J called. Missing clones are a known gap in these copies; in checked studies unresolved V genes cover under half, and the rest lacks a known reason. The table for this sample lists about 170,000 clones; approximately 85% of them were counted only once. The top ten constitute around 2.9% of the sample. The sequenced sample was peripheral blood. All receptors derive from a woman aged 80 or older with COVID-19, enrolled during active disease.

The chain carries TRBV2 and TRBJ2-5; 7 bases are shared with TRBD1. V trimming: 2 bases; J trimming: 2 bases; junction bases outside the gene matches: 5. The CDR3 is 15 residues long. From germline, CDR1 is SNHLY and CDR2 FYNNEI. CDR3 sequence reads: CASSERRTGQETQYF. In nucleotides, the CDR3 is TGTGCCAGCAGTGAACGGAGGACAGGTCAAGAGACCCAGTACTTC. The full variable domain, in which reference TRBV2 and TRBJ2-5 provide the parts outside the CDR3, is EPEVTQTPSHQVTQMGQEVILRCVPISNHLYFYWYRQILGQKVEFLVSFYNNEISEKSEIFDDQFSVERPDGSNFTLKIRSTKLEDSAMYFCASSERRTGQETQYFGPGTRLLVL.

This chain joins TRBV5-4 and TRBJ2-1; D is unclear. The V gene lost 4 bases and the J gene lost 6 bases, with 17 bases spanning the gap. The CDR3 totals 15 residues. Looked up from germline, CDR1 is SGHNT and CDR2 is YYREEE (reference sequence). The CDR3 DNA reads as TGTGCCAGCAGCCCCGGAGTAGATTGGATCAATGAGCAGTTCTTC. Translation: CASSPGVDWINEQFF. The full variable domain, its missing parts supplied by reference TRBV5-4 and TRBJ2-1, is ETGVTQSPTHLIKTRGQQVTLRCSSQSGHNTVSWYQQALGQGPQFIFQYYREEENGRGNFPPRFSGLQFPNYSSELNVNALELDDSALYLCASSPGVDWINEQFFGPGTRLTVL.

The chain employs TRBV7-2 and TRBJ1-5; the D gene is possibly TRBD1 (6 bases). Deletions cut 2 bases from V and 6 bases from J, with 11 bases between. CDR3 size: 14 residues. Germline CDR1 and CDR2: SGHTA and FQGNSA. The CDR3 nucleotides read TGTGCCAGCAGCTTAAACAGGGTCACTCAGCCCCAGCATTTT. Translating it yields CASSLNRVTQPQHF.

V gene TRBV2 combines with J gene TRBJ2-5; tentatively, D is TRBD1 (6 bases). The CDR3 extends over 12 amino acids. Germline CDR1 and CDR2: SNHLY and FYNNEI. DNA of the CDR3: TGTGGGGCAGGGGCCACACAAGAGACCCAGTACTTC. Translated, it gives CGAGATQETQYF.

The V gene is TRBV7-3, the J gene TRBJ1-3, with a tentative D call TRBD1 (6 bases). Germline-derived CDR1 and CDR2 are SGHTA and FQGTGA. The CDR3 sequence is 13 residues long. The V and J ends lost 3 bases and 8 bases respectively, with 11 bases between them. In DNA form, the CDR3 reads TGTGCCAGCAGCTTCGGCAGGGGAGACACCATATATTTT. It yields the protein CASSFGRGDTIYF.

This sequence joins TRBV7-9 and TRBJ2-5; 7 nucleotides match TRBD1. V lost 0 bases, J lost 2 bases, and 3 bases stayed unmatched. Germline CDR1 is SEHNR and CDR2 is FQNEAQ (reference sequence). The CDR3 length is 15 residues. In DNA, the CDR3 is TGTGCCAGCAGCTTAGCGACAGGGTGGCAAGAGACCCAGTACTTC. This encodes CASSLATGWQETQYF. Filled out from reference TRBV7-9 and TRBJ2-5, the complete variable domain reads DTGVSQNPRHKITKRGQNVTFRCDPISEHNRLYWYRQTLGQGPEFLTYFQNEAQLEKSRLLSDRFSAERPKGSFSTLEIQRTEQGDSAMYLCASSLATGWQETQYFGPGTRLLVL.

V usage is TRBV6-1 and J usage is TRBJ1-6; 7 nucleotides agree with TRBD1. J gave up 7 bases and V 6 bases, and 9 bases lay outside the gene matches. Germline values: CDR1 MNHNS, CDR2 SASEGT. This CDR3 has 15 amino acids. The CDR3 loop is CASRHIQGTNSPLHF. CDR3 bases: TGTGCCAGCAGGCACATACAGGGGACGAATTCACCCCTCCACTTT.

The genes are TRBV15 and TRBJ2-1; TRBD2 matches 12 bases. V lost 1 base and J lost 5; bases outside the gene matches: 6. There are 17 residues in the CDR3. CDR1 is LNHNV and CDR2 is YYDKDF in the germline V gene (reference sequence). The CDR3 DNA follows: TGTGCCACCAGCAGAGTCGCTGGACTAGCGGGGAACAATGAGCAGTTCTTC. The encoded protein is CATSRVAGLAGNNEQFF.

The gene calls are TRBV18 and TRBJ2-3; D possibly corresponds to TRBD1 (6 bases). The germline V gene encodes CDR1 KGHSH and CDR2 LQKENI. CDR3 length: 16 amino acids. V was trimmed by 3 bases and J by 1 base, leaving 14 bases between them. The CDR3 nucleotides read TGTGCCAGCTCACCGCTTCCCCCAGGGGGCACAGATACGCAGTATTTT. Amino acid sequence: CASSPLPPGGTDTQYF.

The rearrangement links TRBV28 to TRBJ2-3; TRBD2 agrees at 14 bases. From germline, CDR1 is MDHEN and CDR2 SYDVKM. The CDR3 is 16 amino acids. Trimming took 6 bases from V and 4 from J; bases not matched to a gene: 6. CDR3 coding DNA: TGTGCCAGCAGCCAGACTAGCGGGAGGGCCCCAGATACGCAGTATTTT. As protein: CASSQTSGRAPDTQYF.

The rearrangement joins TRBV18 to TRBJ1-5; D uncertain. Trimming removed 3 bases from V and 5 bases from J, with 8 bases in between. CDR3 size: 13 residues. In germline, CDR1 is KGHSH, CDR2 LQKENI. The CDR3 DNA is TGTGCCAGCTCACCGCTAATGGATCAGCCCCAGCATTTT. This sequence encodes CASSPLMDQPQHF.

The chain links TRBV18 to TRBJ2-1, with 13 bases identical to TRBD2. Losses at the gene ends were 3 bases for V and 6 bases for J; bases not matched to a gene: 11. The CDR3 has 18 amino acids. From germline, CDR1 is KGHSH and CDR2 LQKENI. The CDR3 spells CASSPLPLGTSGANEQFF. The DNA of the CDR3 is TGTGCCAGCTCACCTCTCCCTCTAGGGACTAGCGGGGCCAATGAGCAGTTCTTC.

This clone was detected once. This chain connects TRBV7-9 to TRBJ2-3, with D possibly being TRBD1 (6 bases). This CDR3 is 12 amino acids long. V was clipped by 3 bases and J by 8 bases, with 9 bases between them. Germline-derived CDR1 and CDR2 are SEHNR and FQNEAQ (reference sequence). The CDR3, as DNA: TGTGCCAGCAGCTTGAAACAGGGTACGCAGTATTTT. It encodes CASSLKQGTQYF.

The chain is built from TRBV19 and TRBJ2-3; 7 bases line up with TRBD2. The CDR3 is made up of 13 amino acids. Per the germline V gene, CDR1 is LNHDA and CDR2 is SQIVND (reference sequence). Losses at the gene ends were 9 bases for V and 5 bases for J; bases not matched to a gene: 8. The chain's CDR3 is CASRDYGVDTQYF. The CDR3, as DNA: TGTGCCAGCAGGGACTATGGGGTAGATACGCAGTATTTT.

This clone appeared a single time. This rearrangement joins TRBV15 to TRBJ2-7; D possibly corresponds to TRBD1 (6 bases). The CDR3 has 17 residues. V was clipped by 1 base and J by 2 bases, with 18 bases between them. CDR1 is LNHNV and CDR2 is YYDKDF in the germline V gene (reference sequence). As DNA, the CDR3 is TGTGCCACCAGCAGAGTGGTAGGGCCAGGGGCCCCCTACGAGCAGTACTTC. It is translated as CATSRVVGPGAPYEQYF.

This clone was recorded only once. The V and J genes are TRBV28 and TRBJ1-2; 8 bases match TRBD1. CDR1 and CDR2 (germline): MDHEN, SYDVKM. This CDR3 is 13 amino acids long. V lost 6 bases, J lost 3 bases, and 3 bases stayed unmatched. Written as DNA, the CDR3 is TGTGCCAGCAGCAGGGGGCGAGACTATGGCTACACCTTC. Its protein product is CASSRGRDYGYTF.

V gene TRBV30 combines with J gene TRBJ2-1; D unresolved. Trimming shortened V by 1 base and J by 8 bases, and 12 bases separated the two germline ends. The CDR3 sequence is 13 residues long. Germline loops: CDR1 GTSNPN, CDR2 SVGIG (reference sequence). The CDR3 loop is CAWSGAASYEQFF. CDR3 nucleotides: TGTGCCTGGAGTGGCGCAGCGAGCTATGAGCAGTTCTTC.

The rearrangement links TRBV2 to TRBJ1-5; D is undetermined. The V gene's germline CDR1 is SNHLY and CDR2 FYNNEI. V shed 3 bases and J shed 5 bases, with 11 bases lying between them. The CDR3 is 14 residues long. CDR3 coding DNA: TGTGCCAGCAGTGAGGACGGGGAACATCAGCCCCAGCATTTT. Residues: CASSEDGEHQPQHF.

This sequence joins TRBV5-5 and TRBJ2-5; possibly TRBD2 for D (6 bases). This CDR3 comprises 13 residues. V was clipped by 0 bases and J by 3 bases, with 6 bases between them. The germline V gene has CDR1 SGHKS and CDR2 YYEKEE (reference sequence). CDR3 DNA sequence: TGTGCCAGCAGCTTGGTAGCGGAAGAGACCCAGTACTTC. This codes for CASSLVAEETQYF.

CDR3 loop: CSVEGTGEGQFF. In DNA form, the CDR3 reads TGCAGCGTCGAGGGGACAGGGGAAGGGCAGTTCTTC. The gene calls are TRBV29-1 and TRBJ2-1; 10 nucleotides agree with TRBD1. Germline V gives CDR1 SQVTM, CDR2 ANQGSEA. Germline trimming cut 6 bases from V and 12 bases from J; bases unmatched to any gene: 8. There are 12 residues in the CDR3.

CDR3 sequence (DNA): TGTGCCAGCAGCGGCCGGGGACAGGGGAATACCTACAATGAGCAGTTCTTC. Translation: CASSGRGQGNTYNEQFF. This sequence joins TRBV9 and TRBJ2-1; TRBD1 matches at 10 bases. V lost 3 bases to trimming and J lost 2 bases; unmatched junction nucleotides: 8. Germline-derived CDR1 and CDR2 are SGDLS and YYNGEE. This CDR3 spans 17 amino acids.

The chain is built from TRBV18 and TRBJ2-3; 14 bases fit TRBD2. Trimming cost V 2 bases and J 0 bases; bases outside gene matches: 4. The germline CDR1 and CDR2 sequences are KGHSH and LQKENI. The CDR3 has 18 residues. The CDR3 DNA reads as TGTGCCAGCTCACCAGTGACTAGCGGGAGGGCCAGCACAGATACGCAGTATTTT. It is translated as CASSPVTSGRASTDTQYF. Using reference TRBV18 and TRBJ2-3 for the parts outside the CDR3, the full variable domain is NAGVMQNPRHLVRRRGQEARLRCSPMKGHSHVYWYRQLPEEGLKFMVYLQKENIIDESGMPKERFSAEFPKEGPSILRIQQVVRGDSAAYFCASSPVTSGRASTDTQYFGPGTRLTVL.

This chain joins TRBV5-1 and TRBJ2-7; weak D call: TRBD2 (7 bases). Trimming left V 0 bases short and J 0 bases short, with 13 bases between. This CDR3 has 16 residues. From germline, CDR1 is SGHRS and CDR2 YFSETQ. The CDR3 bases are TGCGCCAGCAGCTTGGTAGGGGGGGCGTACTCCTACGAGCAGTACTTC. It specifies CASSLVGGAYSYEQYF.

The chain combines TRBV14 with TRBJ2-2, with 8 positions matching TRBD2. V was pared by 3 bases and J by 5 bases, with 5 bases of the junction left unmatched. CDR3 size: 15 residues. Looked up from germline, CDR1 is SGHDN and CDR2 is FVKESK. The CDR3 DNA sequence: TGTGCCAGCAGCCACTACGGGAGGGGTACCGGGGAGCTGTTTTTT. It encodes CASSHYGRGTGELFF. Full variable domain (rest looked up from reference TRBV14 and TRBJ2-2): EAGVTQFPSHSVIEKGQTVTLRCDPISGHDNLYWYRRVMGKEIKFLLHFVKESKQDESGMPNNRFLAERTGGTYSTLKVQPAELEDSGVYFCASSHYGRGTGELFFGEGSRLTVL.

The gene calls are TRBV9 and TRBJ1-3; 7 bases are shared with TRBD1. The CDR3 has 16 residues. V gave up 3 bases and J gave up 0 bases; unmatched junction bases: 6. Germline lookup yields CDR1 SGDLS and CDR2 YYNGEE. DNA for the CDR3: TGTGCCAGCAGCGCAGGACAGGCCTTCTCTGGAAACACCATATATTTT. Protein: CASSAGQAFSGNTIYF.

The genes are TRBV15 and TRBJ1-3; 9 bases align to TRBD1. This CDR3 is 14 amino acids long. CDR1 and CDR2 from the germline V gene are LNHNV and YYDKDF (reference sequence). V dropped 6 bases and J dropped 3; count of bases not matched to a gene: 3. The CDR3 DNA is TGTGCCACCAGGGGACAGGGAGGTGGAAACACCATATATTTT. The encoded protein is CATRGQGGGNTIYF.

This chain joins TRBV9 and TRBJ2-1, with D perhaps matching TRBD1 (5 bases). Trimming shortened V by 4 bases and J by 3 bases, and 20 bases separated the two germline ends. Germline assignment: CDR1 SGDLS and CDR2 YYNGEE. The CDR3 spans 17 residues. Here the CDR3 reads CASSIKSGRAYYNEQFF. For the CDR3, the DNA is TGTGCCAGCAGCATTAAGAGTGGCAGGGCCTACTACAATGAGCAGTTCTTC.

In its sample, this clone was seen a few times. The chain carries TRBV5-5 and TRBJ1-4; 9 nucleotides match TRBD1. In germline, CDR1 is SGHKS, CDR2 YYEKEE (reference sequence). CDR3 length: 15 residues. The V gene end was trimmed by 1 base and the J gene end by 7 bases; junction bases not matched to a gene: 5. DNA of the CDR3: TGTGCCAGCAGCTTGACAGGGGGCTGGGGTGAAAAACTGTTTTTT. Its translation: CASSLTGGWGEKLFF.